This passage covers 27 T cell receptor beta chains from one sample sequenced in a study of cytomegalovirus exposure and HLA in healthy donors. PCR used 60 Vbeta primers and 13 Jbeta primers. Only in-frame clones appear in the TCRdb table, and some are missing; sequencing was by immunoSEQ multiplex PCR. In the table there are 200,000 to 250,000 clones, over 75% of which are singletons. The material sequenced was PBMCs. These receptor sequences come from a human donor in good health.

The gene calls are TRBV4-1 and TRBJ2-3, with 8 bases that match TRBD2. The V gene end was trimmed by 3 bases and the J gene end by 2 bases; junction bases not matched to a gene: 4. The CDR3 length is 15 residues. Germline CDR1 reads MGHRA; CDR2 reads YSYEKL. CDR3 sequence reads: CASSQLAGNTDTQYF. The CDR3 DNA is TGCGCCAGCAGCCAGTTAGCGGGGAACACAGATACGCAGTATTTT.

The chain joins TRBV4-2 to TRBJ2-5; D possibly corresponds to TRBD2 (6 bases). The germline gives CDR1 LGHNA, CDR2 YNFKEQ. V lost 1 base and J 11 bases, leaving 17 bases between the germline ends. The length of the CDR3 is 14 residues. This CDR3 is CASSQVRRAEEQYF. The CDR3, as DNA: TGTGCCAGCAGCCAAGTCAGGAGGGCCGAGGAGCAGTACTTC.

The J gene is TRBJ2-1, the V gene TRBV6-5; 10 nucleotides agree with TRBD1. Germline CDR1 reads MNHEY; CDR2 reads SVGAGI. V shed 6 bases, J shed 4 bases, and the junction held 6 bases outside the gene matches. This CDR3 contains 15 residues. DNA of the CDR3: TGTGCCAGCAGGCCTCCGGGACAGGGGTACAATGAGCAGTTCTTC. It specifies CASRPPGQGYNEQFF.

This chain links TRBV21-1 with TRBJ1-5. TRBV21-1 is a pseudogene. This CDR3 comprises 16 residues. CDR3 DNA: TGTGCCAGCAGCACCCTTCGAGGGTATAGCAATCAGCCCCAGCATTTT. It encodes CASSTLRGYSNQPQHF.

The chain links TRBV19 to TRBJ1-1; a weak D match, TRBD1 (6 bases). The germline V gene has CDR1 LNHDA and CDR2 SQIVND (reference sequence). The CDR3 totals 15 residues. V lost 3 bases and J 0 bases, leaving 11 bases between the germline ends. CDR3 coding DNA: TGTGCCAGTAGTATTGGGGGCGCGGTGAACACTGAAGCTTTCTTT. This codes for CASSIGGAVNTEAFF.

This clone appeared a few times. The rearrangement uses TRBV9 and TRBJ2-7; 12 bases line up with TRBD2. Germline V gene lookup returns CDR1 SGDLS and CDR2 YYNGEE. The V gene end was trimmed by 2 bases and the J gene end by 7 bases; junction bases not matched to a gene: 7. The CDR3 spans 15 residues. DNA for the CDR3: TGTGCCAGCAGCGTTCTAGCGGGGGGGGGAGGGGAGCAGTACTTC. Its translation: CASSVLAGGGGEQYF.

V is TRBV5-1 and J is TRBJ1-4, with TRBD1 matching over 9 bases. The CDR3 spans 18 residues. CDR1 and CDR2 from the germline V gene are SGHRS and YFSETQ. J lost 8 bases, V lost 4 bases, and 18 bases had no gene match. The CDR3 DNA reads TGCGCCAGCAGCCCGGTCCCGAGCTCCGGGACAGGGCTCGAAAAACTGTTTTTT. It yields the protein CASSPVPSSGTGLEKLFF.

The genes are TRBV2 and TRBJ1-2; 10 bases are a match to TRBD1. V dropped 6 bases and J dropped 7; count of bases not matched to a gene: 8. Germline V gives CDR1 SNHLY, CDR2 FYNNEI. The CDR3 runs to 14 residues. CDR3 in DNA: TGTGCCAGCAGATACGACAGGGGGCCGGGTGGCTACACCTTC. This translates into CASRYDRGPGGYTF.

The chain combines TRBV2 with TRBJ2-1; 7 bases align to TRBD1. This CDR3 spans 15 amino acids. Per germline, CDR1 SNHLY and CDR2 FYNNEI. V dropped 5 bases and J dropped 4; count of bases not matched to a gene: 8. CDR3: CASSLNRGNYNEQFF. CDR3 coding DNA: TGTGCCAGCAGTCTTAACAGGGGCAATTACAATGAGCAGTTCTTC.

The chain joins TRBV5-1 to TRBJ2-6, with D hard to call. Germline values: CDR1 SGHRS, CDR2 YFSETQ. Trimming shortened V by 5 bases and J by 2 bases, and 11 bases separated the two germline ends. The CDR3 extends over 15 amino acids. The CDR3 spells CASSVVLTGANVLTF. CDR3 coding DNA: TGCGCCAGCAGTGTAGTCCTAACTGGGGCCAACGTCCTGACTTTC.

CDR3 loop: CARSLQGIYEQYF. CDR3 nucleotides: TGTGCCAGAAGCTTGCAGGGGATCTACGAGCAGTACTTC. V and J are TRBV5-3 and TRBJ2-7; D is possibly TRBD1 (6 bases). TRBV5-3 counts as an open reading frame of uncertain function. The V end lost 1 base, the J end lost 3 bases, and 8 bases lay between the germline ends. CDR3 length: 13 residues.

This chain links TRBV7-8 with TRBJ1-4; 9 nucleotides align to TRBD1. From germline, CDR1 is SGHVS and CDR2 FQNEAQ. V was clipped by 5 bases and J by 6 bases; unmatched bases: 4. This CDR3 spans 14 amino acids. The CDR3 DNA reads as TGTGCCAGCAGCCGGTGGGACAGGGATGAAAAACTGTTTTTT. Translated, it gives CASSRWDRDEKLFF. Based on the CDR3 plus reference TRBV7-8 and TRBJ1-4, the full variable domain is GAGVSQSPRYKVAKRGQDVALRCDPISGHVSLFWYQQALGQGPEFLTYFQNEAQLDKSGLPSDRFFAERPEGSVSTLKIQRTQQEDSAVYLCASSRWDRDEKLFFGSGTQLSVL.

This clone appeared once. The gene calls are TRBV6-5 and TRBJ2-2; 10 nucleotides align to TRBD2. The CDR3 totals 16 residues. The V and J ends lost 0 bases and 8 bases, in that order; junction bases with no gene match: 6. Germline V lookup: CDR1 MNHEY, CDR2 SVGAGI. The CDR3 sequence: CASSYSISGRRGELFF. The DNA of the CDR3 is TGTGCCAGCAGTTACTCGATTAGCGGGAGGCGTGGGGAGCTGTTTTTT.

This chain uses TRBV2 with TRBJ2-1, with TRBD2 matching 14 bases. With V trimmed by 4 bases and J by 4 bases, 3 bases remained unmatched. The length of the CDR3 is 16 residues. Germline V gives CDR1 SNHLY, CDR2 FYNNEI. The CDR3 nucleotides read TGTGCCAGCAGTGGACTAGCGGGAGGGGTTTACAATGAGCAGTTCTTC. Amino acid sequence: CASSGLAGGVYNEQFF.

This chain uses TRBV10-3 with TRBJ2-7; 14 positions match TRBD2. Germline loops: CDR1 ENHRY, CDR2 SYGVKD. J was trimmed by 5 bases and V by 6 bases; bases with no gene match: 9. The CDR3 is 16 residues long. CDR3 residues: CAIRGGLAGVKDEQYF. CDR3 coding DNA: TGTGCCATCAGAGGGGGACTAGCGGGAGTTAAGGACGAGCAGTACTTC.

The chain couples TRBV2 to TRBJ2-1; 9 nucleotides line up with TRBD1. CDR3 length: 14 amino acids. Trimming took 7 bases from V and 3 from J; bases not matched to a gene: 4. Germline V gives CDR1 SNHLY, CDR2 FYNNEI. CDR3: CASNPGQGYNEQFF. CDR3 nucleotides: TGTGCCAGCAATCCGGGACAGGGCTACAATGAGCAGTTCTTC.

This sequence joins TRBV6-1 and TRBJ2-5; D may be TRBD2 (6 bases). The better agreement between TRBJ2-7 and the DNA end casts doubt on the J call. In germline, CDR1 is MNHNS, CDR2 SASEGT. The length of the CDR3 is 15 residues. CDR3 in amino acids: CASSRGGEGSYEQYF. CDR3 coding DNA: TGTGCCAGCAGTCGAGGAGGGGAAGGGTCCTACGAGCAGTACTTC.

The CDR3 nucleotides are TGTGCCAGTAGTTACCGGGACAGGGTTTTTAATCAGCCCCAGCATTTT. This sequence encodes CASSYRDRVFNQPQHF. The chain recombines TRBV19 with TRBJ1-5; TRBD1 matches at 9 bases. V lost 5 bases to trimming and J lost 4 bases; unmatched junction nucleotides: 9. The CDR3 sequence is 16 residues long. The germline V gene encodes CDR1 LNHDA and CDR2 SQIVND (reference sequence).

This clone was detected only once. V gene TRBV28 combines with J gene TRBJ2-1; TRBD1 matches 7 bases. The germline gives CDR1 MDHEN, CDR2 SYDVKM. This CDR3 has 15 residues. V shed 2 bases, J shed 2 bases, and the junction held 3 bases outside the gene matches. CDR3 sequence reads: CASSLPQGAYNEQFF. Written as DNA, the CDR3 is TGTGCCAGCAGTTTACCGCAGGGGGCCTACAATGAGCAGTTCTTC.

The V gene is TRBV5-1, the J gene TRBJ2-6, with TRBD1 identical over 7 bases. The ends lost 1 base at V and 0 bases at J; junction bases unmatched: 13. This CDR3 comprises 20 residues. Germline V gives CDR1 SGHRS, CDR2 YFSETQ. CDR3 sequence: CASSLLRIGQENSGANVLTF. CDR3 coding DNA: TGCGCCAGCAGCTTGCTCCGAATAGGACAGGAAAACTCTGGGGCCAACGTCCTGACTTTC.

The chain links TRBV18 to TRBJ2-7, with a tentative D call TRBD2 (6 bases). The V gene lost 3 bases and the J gene lost 2 bases, with 11 bases spanning the gap. In germline, CDR1 is KGHSH, CDR2 LQKENI. The CDR3 sequence is 14 residues long. The CDR3 coding sequence is TGTGCCAGCTCACCCTCGACTAGAACCTACGAGCAGTACTTC. Translated: CASSPSTRTYEQYF.

As regards this clone: A read error may account for a junction end that differs from germline. The chain combines TRBV7-9 with TRBJ2-5, with a possible D match to TRBD2 (5 bases). The CDR3 has 17 residues. Germline V CDR1 and CDR2: SEHNR, FQNEAQ (reference sequence). CDR3 coding DNA: TGTTCCAGCAGCAAACGTATAACCCAACATCGGGATCACCCTCAGTACTTC. Amino acid sequence: CSSSKRITQHRDHPQYF. Supplemented by reference TRBV7-9 and TRBJ2-5, the full variable domain reads DTGVSQNPRHKITKRGQNVTFRCDPISEHNRLYWYRQTLGQGPEFLTYFQNEAQLEKSRLLSDRFSAERPKGSFSTLEIQRTEQGDSAMYLCSSSKRITQHRDHPQYFGPGTRLLVL.

The V and J genes are TRBV6-5 and TRBJ2-7; 9 bases align to TRBD1. This CDR3 has 14 amino acids. V was pared by 5 bases and J by 2 bases, with 4 bases of the junction left unmatched. Looked up from germline, CDR1 is MNHEY and CDR2 is SVGAGI. CDR3 region: CASSGQGSTYEQYF. The CDR3 DNA sequence: TGTGCCAGCAGTGGACAGGGGTCCACCTACGAGCAGTACTTC.

The V and J genes are TRBV6-5 and TRBJ2-7, with 8 positions matching TRBD1. The V and J ends lost 11 bases and 0 bases, in that order; junction bases with no gene match: 9. The CDR3 contains 14 residues. The germline gives CDR1 MNHEY, CDR2 SVGAGI. DNA for the CDR3: TGTGCCGTCCAACGACAGGGGCTCTCCTACGAGCAGTACTTC. Amino acids: CAVQRQGLSYEQYF.

The chain combines TRBV4-3 with TRBJ2-1; D is perhaps TRBD1 (5 bases). The CDR3 is 15 amino acids. The germline V and J ends were trimmed by 4 bases and 0 bases, with 10 bases remaining between them. The V gene's germline CDR1 is LGHNA and CDR2 YSLEER. The CDR3 bases are TGCGCCAGCAGCCCCAATAGGGGCTCCTACAATGAGCAGTTCTTC. Its protein product is CASSPNRGSYNEQFF.

The V and J genes are TRBV7-9 and TRBJ2-7; maybe TRBD2 (5 bases). V was shortened by 1 base and J by 4 bases, with 17 bases between the two germline ends. Germline CDR1 and CDR2: SEHNR and FQNEAQ (reference sequence). The CDR3 extends over 16 amino acids. In DNA, the CDR3 is TGTGCCAGCAGCTTAGGTCGGGATAGCTTGACATACGAGCAGTACTTC. Translating gives CASSLGRDSLTYEQYF.

This clone was detected only a few times. V usage is TRBV19 and J usage is TRBJ1-1, with 7 nucleotides matching TRBD1. J lost 8 bases, V lost 7 bases, and 10 bases had no gene match. Germline CDR1 LNHDA, CDR2 SQIVND (reference sequence). The CDR3 has 13 residues. CDR3 region: CASIPSGTVEAFF. In DNA form, the CDR3 reads TGTGCCAGTATCCCCTCCGGGACAGTGGAAGCTTTCTTT.